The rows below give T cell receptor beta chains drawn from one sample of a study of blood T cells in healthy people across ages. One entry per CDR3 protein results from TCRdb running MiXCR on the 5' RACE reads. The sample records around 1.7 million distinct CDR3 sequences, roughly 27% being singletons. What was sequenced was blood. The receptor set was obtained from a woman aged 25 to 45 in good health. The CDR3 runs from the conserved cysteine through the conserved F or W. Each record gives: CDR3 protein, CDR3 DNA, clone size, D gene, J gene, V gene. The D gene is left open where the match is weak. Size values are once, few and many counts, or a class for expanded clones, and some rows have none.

CATSLQGGTEAFF | TGTGCCACCAGCCTACAGGGGGGAACTGAAGCTTTCTTT | . | TRBD1 | TRBJ1-1 | TRBV24-1
CASSQGENSEQFF | TGCGCCAGCAGCCAAGGAGAGAATTCTGAGCAGTTCTTC | . | . | TRBJ2-1 | TRBV4-1
CASSALASGIYNEQYF | TGCGCCAGCAGCGCCCTGGCTAGCGGGATCTACAATGAGCAGTACTTC | . | TRBD2 | TRBJ2-7 | TRBV5-1
CASSVEGRRDEQFF | TGTGCCAGCAGCGTAGAAGGCAGGCGGGATGAGCAGTTCTTC | . | . | TRBJ2-1 | TRBV9
CASSSGDRGASYEQYF | TGTGCCAGCAGCTCCGGGGACAGGGGGGCCTCCTACGAGCAGTACTTC | . | TRBD1 | TRBJ2-7 | TRBV7-9
CSATPVGDRVETQYF | TGCAGTGCAACCCCGGTAGGGGACAGGGTGGAGACCCAGTACTTC | . | TRBD1 | TRBJ2-5 | TRBV20-1
CSVGQRIEKLFF | TGCAGCGTTGGGCAGCGGATTGAAAAACTGTTTTTT | few | . | TRBJ1-4 | TRBV29-1
CASTTGGWSEQFF | TGTGCCAGCACCACAGGGGGTTGGAGTGAGCAGTTCTTC | . | TRBD1 | TRBJ2-1 | TRBV12-3/TRBV12-4
CASSRAAGTGPYEQYF | TGTGCCAGCAGCCGCGCCGCCGGGACAGGCCCCTACGAGCAGTACTTC | . | TRBD1 | TRBJ2-7 | TRBV11-2
CSARAPPSGRAYRQFF | TGCAGTGCTAGAGCCCCACCGAGCGGGAGGGCCTATCGGCAGTTCTTC | many | TRBD2 | TRBJ2-1 | TRBV20-1
CASSLEITSGDLTDTQYF | TGTGCCAGCAGCTTAGAGATAACTAGCGGGGACCTCACAGATACGCAGTATTTT | few | TRBD2 | TRBJ2-3 | TRBV7-2
CASGHGQSLSHEQFF | TGTGCTAGTGGTCACGGACAGTCATTGAGCCATGAGCAGTTCTTC | . | . | TRBJ2-1 | TRBV12-5
CASSTPAETQYF | TGTGCCAGCAGCACCCCGGCTGAGACGCAGTATTTT | many | . | TRBJ2-3 | TRBV19
CASSLRRDRGWETQYF | TGTGCCAGCAGCCTCAGGCGGGACAGGGGTTGGGAGACCCAGTACTTC | . | TRBD1 | TRBJ2-5 | TRBV25-1
CASSNLQGATSGGNYNEQFF | TGCGCCAGCAGCAACCTACAGGGGGCGACTAGCGGGGGAAACTACAATGAGCAGTTCTTC | . | TRBD2 | TRBJ2-1 | TRBV5-1
CASMYGTGVNQPQHF | TGTGCCAGCATGTACGGGACAGGGGTCAATCAGCCCCAGCATTTT | . | TRBD1 | TRBJ1-5 | TRBV6-6
CASSPGQGLNYGYTF | TGTGCCAGCAGCCCCGGACAGGGGCTTAACTATGGCTACACCTTC | . | TRBD1 | TRBJ1-2 | TRBV11-2
CASSNGTGGYNEQYF | TGTGCCAGCAGCAACGGGACAGGGGGCTACAATGAGCAGTACTTC | . | TRBD1 | TRBJ2-5 | TRBV7-8
CASSRSDRATEAFF | TGCGCCAGCAGCCGATCGGACAGGGCGACTGAAGCTTTCTTT | few | TRBD1 | TRBJ1-1 | TRBV4-1
CSAINPGQGPGEQYF | TGCAGTGCAATAAATCCGGGACAGGGCCCTGGTGAGCAGTACTTC | . | TRBD1 | TRBJ2-5 | TRBV20-1
CASSSQPVRTGGEADTQYF | TGTGCCAGCAGCTCGCAACCCGTCCGGACAGGGGGCGAAGCAGATACGCAGTATTTT | few | TRBD1 | TRBJ2-3 | TRBV7-3
CSASPSGGYNEQFF | TGCAGTGCTAGTCCTAGCGGCGGTTACAATGAGCAGTTCTTC | . | TRBD2 | TRBJ2-1 | TRBV20-1
CATTTRVDNEQFF | TGTGCCACCACGACTAGGGTGGACAATGAGCAGTTCTTC | . | . | TRBJ2-1 | TRBV27
CSVESLAEGSYNEQFF | TGCAGCGTTGAGAGTTTAGCGGAGGGGTCATACAATGAGCAGTTCTTC | . | . | TRBJ2-1 | TRBV29-1
CASSQGATGYGYTF | TGTGCCAGCTCCCAGGGGGCCACAGGGTATGGCTACACCTTC | once | TRBD1 | TRBJ1-2 | TRBV6-5
CASLRYASGTDTQYF | TGTGCCAGCCTCCGTTATGCTAGCGGCACAGATACGCAGTATTTT | few | . | TRBJ2-3 | TRBV28
CASSPLDVPTYEQYF | TGTGCCAGCTCACCGTTGGACGTCCCTACCTACGAGCAGTACTTC | many | . | TRBJ2-7 | TRBV18
CASSLSATNRRAFF | TGTGCCAGCAGCTTAAGCGCCACCAACAGGCGAGCTTTCTTT | few | . | TRBJ1-1 | TRBV7-8
CSAQLRRNINEQYF | TGCAGCGCCCAACTCCGAAGGAATATTAATGAGCAGTACTTC | few | . | TRBJ2-7 | TRBV29-1
CASTNGGVRGDTQYF | TGCGCCAGCACCAACGGCGGGGTGCGTGGAGATACGCAGTATTTT | . | . | TRBJ2-3 | TRBV5-1
CSAQVGNEQYF | TGCAGTGCCCAGGTGGGCAACGAGCAGTACTTC | many | . | TRBJ2-7 | TRBV20-1
CASSRTPGGNEQFF | TGTGCCAGCAGTCGGACCCCGGGAGGCAATGAGCAGTTCTTC | . | TRBD2 | TRBJ2-1 | TRBV2
CASMGQAYNEQFF | TGTGCCAGCATGGGACAGGCTTACAATGAGCAGTTCTTC | few | TRBD1 | TRBJ2-1 | TRBV12-3/TRBV12-4
CSVEDRGTEAFF | TGCAGCGTTGAAGACAGGGGAACTGAAGCTTTCTTT | . | . | TRBJ1-1 | TRBV29-1
CASSPPLSGPSTDTQYF | TGTGCCAGCAGCCCTCCACTTAGCGGGCCCAGCACAGATACGCAGTATTTT | few | TRBD2 | TRBJ2-3 | TRBV7-9
CTSRRIRTDTQYF | TGCACCAGCAGGAGGATCCGCACAGATACGCAGTACTTC | . | . | TRBJ2-4 | TRBV5-1
CASSSRDRGQGTQYF | TGTGCCAGCAGCTCCCGGGACAGGGGGCAAGGGACCCAGTACTTC | . | TRBD1 | TRBJ2-5 | TRBV11-2
CASSPGGEGKTQYF | TGTGCCAGCAGCCCGGGGGGGGAGGGAAAGACCCAGTACTTC | many | TRBD2 | TRBJ2-5 | TRBV7-2
CAIYAANYGYTF | TGTGCCATCTACGCAGCTAACTATGGCTACACCTTC | few | . | TRBJ1-2 | TRBV7-9
CSGRDNEKLFF | TGCAGTGGGAGGGATAATGAAAAACTGTTTTTT | many | . | TRBJ1-4 | TRBV20-1
CASRLAAGTDTQYF | TGCGCCAGCAGACTAGCGGCTGGCACAGATACGCAGTATTTT | . | TRBD2 | TRBJ2-3 | TRBV5-1
CASSPGTDNYDYTF | TGTGCCAGCTCACCCGGGACAGATAACTATGACTACACCTTC | . | TRBD1 | TRBJ1-2 | TRBV18
CATSSHRQGGETEAFF | TGTGCCACCAGTTCTCACCGACAGGGAGGGGAGACTGAAGCTTTCTTT | few | TRBD1 | TRBJ1-1 | TRBV24-1
CSARDESQYGYTF | TGCAGTGCTAGAGACGAATCGCAATATGGCTACACCTTC | few | . | TRBJ1-2 | TRBV20-1
CASSLAAEGNTEAFF | TGCGCCAGCAGCTTGGCGGCAGAGGGCAACACTGAAGCTTTCTTT | . | . | TRBJ1-1 | TRBV5-1
CASSSPGNTQYF | TGTGCCAGCAGCTCCCCGGGTAATACGCAGTATTTT | few | . | TRBJ2-3 | TRBV7-2
CASSRGLAGFEQYF | TGTGCCAGCAGTCGCGGACTAGCGGGGTTCGAGCAGTACTTC | . | TRBD2 | TRBJ2-7 | TRBV2
CASSYSSGRFQYF | TGTGCCAGCAGTTACTCTAGCGGGAGATTCCAGTACTTC | . | TRBD2 | TRBJ2-5 | TRBV6-2/TRBV6-3
CASSLEADEQFF | TGTGCCAGCAGCTTAGAGGCCGATGAGCAGTTCTTC | many | . | TRBJ2-1 | TRBV7-6
CASSLGLPGAADTQYF | TGTGCCAGCAGCTTAGGATTGCCGGGAGCGGCAGATACGCAGTATTTT | . | . | TRBJ2-3 | TRBV11-1
CSATSSYEQYF | TGCAGTGCTACGAGCTCCTACGAGCAGTACTTC | . | . | TRBJ2-7 | TRBV20-1